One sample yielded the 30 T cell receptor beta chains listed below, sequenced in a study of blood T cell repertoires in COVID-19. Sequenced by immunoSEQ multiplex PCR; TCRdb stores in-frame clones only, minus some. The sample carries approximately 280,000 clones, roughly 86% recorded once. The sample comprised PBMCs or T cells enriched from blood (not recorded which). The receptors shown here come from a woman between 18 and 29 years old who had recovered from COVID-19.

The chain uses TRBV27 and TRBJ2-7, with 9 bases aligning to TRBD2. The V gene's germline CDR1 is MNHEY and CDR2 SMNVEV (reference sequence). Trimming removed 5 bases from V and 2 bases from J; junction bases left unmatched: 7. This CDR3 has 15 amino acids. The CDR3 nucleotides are TGTGCCAGCAGTCTAGGACTAGCGACTCCCTACGAGCAGTACTTC. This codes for CASSLGLATPYEQYF.

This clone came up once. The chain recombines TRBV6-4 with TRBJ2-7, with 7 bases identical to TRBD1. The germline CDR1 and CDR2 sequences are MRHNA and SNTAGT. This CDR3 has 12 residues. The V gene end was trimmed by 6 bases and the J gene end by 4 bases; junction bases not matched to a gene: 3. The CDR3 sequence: CASRGTEYEQYF. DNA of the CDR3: TGTGCCAGCAGGGGGACAGAGTACGAGCAGTACTTC.

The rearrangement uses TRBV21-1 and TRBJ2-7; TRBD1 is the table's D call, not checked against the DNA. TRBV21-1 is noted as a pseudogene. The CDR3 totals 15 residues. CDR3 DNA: TGTGCCAGCAGCCACCGGGACAGGGGTGACTACGAGCAGTACTTC. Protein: CASSHRDRGDYEQYF.

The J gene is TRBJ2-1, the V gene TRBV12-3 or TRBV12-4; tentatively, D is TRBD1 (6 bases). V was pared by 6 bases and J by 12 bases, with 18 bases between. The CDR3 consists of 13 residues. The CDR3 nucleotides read TGTGCCAGCAGCCGGAATTCAGGGGAACGGCAGTTCTTC. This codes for CASSRNSGERQFF.

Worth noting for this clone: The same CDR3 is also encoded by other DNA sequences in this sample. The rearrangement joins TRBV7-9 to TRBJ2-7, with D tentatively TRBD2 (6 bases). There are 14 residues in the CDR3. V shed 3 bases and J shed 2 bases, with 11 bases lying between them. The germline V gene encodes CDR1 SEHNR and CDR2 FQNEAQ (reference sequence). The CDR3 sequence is CASSLGGPAYEQYF. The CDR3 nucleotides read TGTGCCAGCAGCTTGGGGGGACCCGCCTACGAGCAGTACTTC.

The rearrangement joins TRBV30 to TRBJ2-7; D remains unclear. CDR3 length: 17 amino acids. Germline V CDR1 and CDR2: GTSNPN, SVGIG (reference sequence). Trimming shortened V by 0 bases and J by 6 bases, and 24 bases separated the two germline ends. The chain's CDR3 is CAWSVSLGKPQTGEQYF. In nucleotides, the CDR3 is TGTGCCTGGAGTGTAAGTTTGGGTAAACCCCAAACGGGCGAGCAGTACTTC.

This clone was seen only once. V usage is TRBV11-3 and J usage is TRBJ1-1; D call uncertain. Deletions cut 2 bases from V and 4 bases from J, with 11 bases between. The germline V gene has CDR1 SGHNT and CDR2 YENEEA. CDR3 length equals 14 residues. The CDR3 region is CASSLTPGSTEAFF. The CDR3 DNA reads TGTGCCAGCAGCTTAACCCCGGGGTCCACTGAAGCTTTCTTT. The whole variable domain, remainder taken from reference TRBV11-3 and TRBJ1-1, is EAGVVQSPRYKIIEKKQPVAFWCNPISGHNTLYWYLQNLGQGPELLIRYENEEAVDDSQLPKDRFSAERLKGVDSTLKIQPAELGDSAVYLCASSLTPGSTEAFFGQGTRLTVV.

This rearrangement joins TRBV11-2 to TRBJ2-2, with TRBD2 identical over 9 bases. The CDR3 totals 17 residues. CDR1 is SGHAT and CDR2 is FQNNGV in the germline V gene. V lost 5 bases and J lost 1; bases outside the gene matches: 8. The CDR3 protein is CASSPRLAGMNTGELFF. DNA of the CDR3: TGTGCCAGCAGCCCTCGTCTAGCGGGGATGAACACCGGGGAGCTGTTTTTT.

CDR3: CASIRLAGGTYEQYF. As DNA, the CDR3 is TGTGCCAGCATCCGCCTAGCGGGGGGCACCTACGAGCAGTACTTC. This chain connects TRBV7-2 to TRBJ2-7, with 11 bases lining up with TRBD2. The CDR3 length is 15 residues. J lost 2 bases, V lost 7 bases, and 7 bases had no gene match. Germline V gene sequence: CDR1 SGHTA, CDR2 FQGNSA. The variable domain in full, with the rest retrieved from reference TRBV7-2 and TRBJ2-7, is GAGVSQSPSNKVTEKGKDVELRCDPISGHTALYWYRQSLGQGLEFLIYFQGNSAPDKSGLPSDRFSAERTGGSVSTLTIQRTQQEDSAVYLCASIRLAGGTYEQYFGPGTRLTVT.

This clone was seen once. Here the CDR3 reads CASSLGDSPLHF. CDR3 DNA sequence: TGTGCCAGCTCACTAGGGGATTCACCCCTCCACTTT. The chain joins TRBV18 to TRBJ1-6, with D maybe TRBD1 (5 bases). Germline V CDR1 and CDR2: KGHSH, LQKENI. With 4 bases removed from V and 8 bases from J, the gap between germline ends came to 6 bases. CDR3 length: 12 amino acids.

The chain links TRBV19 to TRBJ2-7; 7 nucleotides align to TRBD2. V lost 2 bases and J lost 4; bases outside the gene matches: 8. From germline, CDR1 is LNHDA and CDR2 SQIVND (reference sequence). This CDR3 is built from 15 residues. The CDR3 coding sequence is TGTGCCAGTAGTATACGCCGCGGGAGCGGATACGAGCAGTACTTC. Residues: CASSIRRGSGYEQYF.

For the CDR3, the DNA is TGTGCCAGCAGGCGACAGGGCCACTATGGCTACACCTTC. Translation: CASRRQGHYGYTF. The V gene is TRBV12-3 or TRBV12-4, the J gene TRBJ1-2; 7 bases are shared with TRBD1. J lost 3 bases, V lost 6 bases, and 4 bases had no gene match. The CDR3 contains 13 residues.

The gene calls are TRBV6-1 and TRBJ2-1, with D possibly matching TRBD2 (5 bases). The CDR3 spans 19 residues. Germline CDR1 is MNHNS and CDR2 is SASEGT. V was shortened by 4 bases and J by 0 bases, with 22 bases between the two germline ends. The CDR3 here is CASSVRRWPTEDSYNEQFF. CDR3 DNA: TGTGCCAGCAGTGTTCGTCGTTGGCCTACGGAGGACTCCTACAATGAGCAGTTCTTC.

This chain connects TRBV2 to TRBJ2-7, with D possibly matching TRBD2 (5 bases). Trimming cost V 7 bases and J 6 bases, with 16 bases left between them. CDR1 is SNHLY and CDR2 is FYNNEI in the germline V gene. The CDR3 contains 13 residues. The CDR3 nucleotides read TGTGCCAGCACCCCCGAGGGAAGTGGCGAGCAGTACTTC. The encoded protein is CASTPEGSGEQYF.

The DNA for the CDR3 is TGTGCCTGGACCGGGACATTTGCAACTAATGAAAAACTGTTTTTT. Its translation: CAWTGTFATNEKLFF. The chain has TRBV30 and TRBJ1-4; TRBD1 might be the D (6 bases). The V end lost 4 bases, the J end lost 0 bases, and 12 bases lay between the germline ends. There are 15 residues in the CDR3. CDR1 is GTSNPN, CDR2 SVGIG, per germline (reference sequence).

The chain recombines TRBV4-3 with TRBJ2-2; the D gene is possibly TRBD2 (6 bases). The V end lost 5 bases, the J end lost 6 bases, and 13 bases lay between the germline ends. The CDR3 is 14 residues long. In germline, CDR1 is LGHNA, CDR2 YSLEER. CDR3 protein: CASSTIRLAGELFF. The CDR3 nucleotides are TGCGCCAGCAGCACCATACGACTAGCCGGGGAGCTGTTTTTT.

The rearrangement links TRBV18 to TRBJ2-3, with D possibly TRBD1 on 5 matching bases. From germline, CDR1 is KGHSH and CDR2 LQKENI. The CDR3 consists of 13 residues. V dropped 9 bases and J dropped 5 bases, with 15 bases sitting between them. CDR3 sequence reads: CASSRTREDTQYF. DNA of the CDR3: TGTGCCAGTTCTCGGACAAGAGAAGATACGCAGTATTTT.

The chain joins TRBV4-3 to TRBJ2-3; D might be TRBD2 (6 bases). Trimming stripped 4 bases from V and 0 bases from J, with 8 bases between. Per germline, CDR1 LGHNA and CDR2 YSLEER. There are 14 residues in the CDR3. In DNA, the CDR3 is TGCGCCAGCAGCCGGGGGGAGAGCACAGATACGCAGTATTTT. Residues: CASSRGESTDTQYF.

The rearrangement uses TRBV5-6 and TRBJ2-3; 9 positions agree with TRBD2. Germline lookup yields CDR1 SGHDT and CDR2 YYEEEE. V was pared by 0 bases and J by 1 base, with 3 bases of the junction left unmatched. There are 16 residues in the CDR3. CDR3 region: CASSLGLAGGTDTQYF. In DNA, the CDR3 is TGTGCCAGCAGCTTGGGATTAGCGGGAGGCACAGATACGCAGTATTTT.

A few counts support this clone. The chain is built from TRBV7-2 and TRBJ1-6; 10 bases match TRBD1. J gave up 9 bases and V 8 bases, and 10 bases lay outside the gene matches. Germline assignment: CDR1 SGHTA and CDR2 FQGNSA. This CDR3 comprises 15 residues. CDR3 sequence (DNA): TGTGCCAGCGGACGACAGGGGGCGACGGGTTCACCCCTCCACTTT. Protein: CASGRQGATGSPLHF. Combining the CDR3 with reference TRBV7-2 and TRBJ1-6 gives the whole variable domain GAGVSQSPSNKVTEKGKDVELRCDPISGHTALYWYRQSLGQGLEFLIYFQGNSAPDKSGLPSDRFSAERTGGSVSTLTIQRTQQEDSAVYLCASGRQGATGSPLHFGNGTRLTVT.

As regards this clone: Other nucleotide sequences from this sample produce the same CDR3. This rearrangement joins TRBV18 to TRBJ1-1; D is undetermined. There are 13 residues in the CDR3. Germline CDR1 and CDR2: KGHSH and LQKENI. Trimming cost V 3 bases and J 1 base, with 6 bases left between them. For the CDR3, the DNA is TGTGCCAGCTCACCCTCAGGGAACACTGAAGCTTTCTTT. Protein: CASSPSGNTEAFF.

For the CDR3, the DNA is TGTGCCAGCATCCTCCGGGAGACCCAGTACTTC. It specifies CASILRETQYF. V usage is TRBV5-4 and J usage is TRBJ2-5, with D hard to call. The CDR3 length is 11 residues. Germline V gene sequence: CDR1 SGHNT, CDR2 YYREEE (reference sequence). Trimming stripped 6 bases from V and 5 bases from J, with 8 bases between.

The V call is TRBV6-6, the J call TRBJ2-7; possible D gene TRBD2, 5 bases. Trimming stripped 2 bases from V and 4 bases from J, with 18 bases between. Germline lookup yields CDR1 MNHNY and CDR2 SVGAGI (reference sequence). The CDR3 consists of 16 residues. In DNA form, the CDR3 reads TGTGCCAGCAGTTACGCGGTCGGTAGCGAGCGATACGAGCAGTACTTC. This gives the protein CASSYAVGSERYEQYF.

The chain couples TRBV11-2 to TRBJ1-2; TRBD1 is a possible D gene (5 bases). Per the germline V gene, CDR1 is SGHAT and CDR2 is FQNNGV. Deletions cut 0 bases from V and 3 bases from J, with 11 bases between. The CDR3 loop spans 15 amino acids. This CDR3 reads CASSLDRGLDYGYTF. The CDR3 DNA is TGTGCCAGCAGCTTAGATCGGGGGTTAGACTATGGCTACACCTTC. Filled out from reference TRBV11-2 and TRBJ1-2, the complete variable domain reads EAGVAQSPRYKIIEKRQSVAFWCNPISGHATLYWYQQILGQGPKLLIQFQNNGVVDDSQLPKDRFSAERLKGVDSTLKIQPAKLEDSAVYLCASSLDRGLDYGYTFGSGTRLTVV.

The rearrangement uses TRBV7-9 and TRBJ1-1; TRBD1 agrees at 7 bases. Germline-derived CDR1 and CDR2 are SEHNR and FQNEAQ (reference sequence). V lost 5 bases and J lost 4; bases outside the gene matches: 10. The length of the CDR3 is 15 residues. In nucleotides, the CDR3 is TGTGCCAGCAGCCCTCAGGGACAGCGGAGCACTGAAGCTTTCTTT. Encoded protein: CASSPQGQRSTEAFF.

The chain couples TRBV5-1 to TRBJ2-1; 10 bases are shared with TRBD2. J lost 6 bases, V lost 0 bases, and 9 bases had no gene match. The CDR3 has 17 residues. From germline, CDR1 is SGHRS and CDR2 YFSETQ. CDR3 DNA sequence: TGCGCCAGCAGCTTGGCGGTCCGGTCTAGCGGGAGCAATGAGCAGTTCTTC. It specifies CASSLAVRSSGSNEQFF.

CDR3 loop: CASSSSDSFSNQPQHF. Written as DNA, the CDR3 is TGTGCCAGCAGTTCATCGGACAGTTTCAGCAATCAGCCCCAGCATTTT. This chain joins TRBV28 and TRBJ1-5, with D possibly matching TRBD1 (6 bases). V shed 4 bases and J shed 1 base, with 14 bases lying between them. This CDR3 region has 16 residues. The V gene's germline CDR1 is MDHEN and CDR2 SYDVKM.

CDR3 nucleotide sequence: TGTGCCAGCAGCCATAAGAGGAATCAGCCCCAGCATTTT. Translation: CASSHKRNQPQHF. The chain carries TRBV6-5 and TRBJ1-5; unclear D gene. V lost 6 bases and J 4 bases, leaving 10 bases between the germline ends. The V gene's germline CDR1 is MNHEY and CDR2 SVGAGI. The CDR3 contains 13 residues.

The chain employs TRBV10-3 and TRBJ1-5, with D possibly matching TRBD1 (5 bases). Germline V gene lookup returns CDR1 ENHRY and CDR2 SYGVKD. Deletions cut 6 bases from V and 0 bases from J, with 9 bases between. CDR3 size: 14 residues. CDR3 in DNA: TGTGCCATCAGCAGGGAAGATAGCAATCAGCCCCAGCATTTT. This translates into CAISREDSNQPQHF.

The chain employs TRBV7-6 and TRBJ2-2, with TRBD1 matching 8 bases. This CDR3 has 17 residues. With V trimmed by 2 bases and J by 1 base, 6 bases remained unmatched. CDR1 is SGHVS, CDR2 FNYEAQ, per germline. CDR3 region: CASSLIGGTGNTGELFF. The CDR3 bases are TGTGCCAGCAGCTTAATAGGCGGGACAGGGAACACCGGGGAGCTGTTTTTT.